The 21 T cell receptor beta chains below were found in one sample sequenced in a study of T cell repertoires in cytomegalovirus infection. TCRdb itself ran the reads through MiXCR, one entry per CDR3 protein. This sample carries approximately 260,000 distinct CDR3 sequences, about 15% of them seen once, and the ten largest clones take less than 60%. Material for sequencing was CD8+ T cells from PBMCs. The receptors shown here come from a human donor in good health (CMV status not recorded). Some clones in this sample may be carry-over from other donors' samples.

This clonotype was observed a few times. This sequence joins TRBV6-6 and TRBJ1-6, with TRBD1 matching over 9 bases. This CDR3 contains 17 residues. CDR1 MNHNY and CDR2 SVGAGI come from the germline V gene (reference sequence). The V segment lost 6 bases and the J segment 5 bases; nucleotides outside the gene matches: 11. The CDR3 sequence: CASSNDRGLRDNSPLHF. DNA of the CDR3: TGTGCCAGCAGCAACGACAGGGGGTTGCGGGATAATTCACCCCTCCACTTT.

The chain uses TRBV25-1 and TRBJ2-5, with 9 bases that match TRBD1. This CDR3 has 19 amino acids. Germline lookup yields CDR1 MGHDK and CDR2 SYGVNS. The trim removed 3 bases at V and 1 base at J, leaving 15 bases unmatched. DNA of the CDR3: TGTGCCAGCAGTGAGTTGGGGACAGGGATGTATGTGGCCCAAGAGACCCAGTACTTC. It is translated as CASSELGTGMYVAQETQYF. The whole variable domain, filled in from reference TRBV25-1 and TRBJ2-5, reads EADIYQTPRYLVIGTGKKITLECSQTMGHDKMYWYQQDPGMELHLIHYSYGVNSTEKGDLSSESTVSRIRTEHFPLTLESARPSHTSQYLCASSELGTGMYVAQETQYFGPGTRLLVL.

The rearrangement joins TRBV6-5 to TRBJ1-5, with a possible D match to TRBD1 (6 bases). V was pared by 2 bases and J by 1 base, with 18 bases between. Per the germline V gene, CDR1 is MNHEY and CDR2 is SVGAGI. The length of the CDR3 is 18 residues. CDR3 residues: CASSYPDRSMISNQPQHF. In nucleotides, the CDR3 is TGTGCCAGCAGTTACCCAGACAGGAGTATGATAAGCAATCAGCCCCAGCATTTT.

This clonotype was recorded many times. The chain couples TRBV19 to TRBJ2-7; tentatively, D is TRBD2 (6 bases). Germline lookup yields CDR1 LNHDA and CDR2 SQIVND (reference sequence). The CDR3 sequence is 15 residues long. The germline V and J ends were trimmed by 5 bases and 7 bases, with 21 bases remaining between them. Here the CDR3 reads CASSPLTGAFQEQYF. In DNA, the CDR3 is TGTGCCAGTAGTCCTCTGACGGGAGCCTTCCAGGAGCAGTACTTC.

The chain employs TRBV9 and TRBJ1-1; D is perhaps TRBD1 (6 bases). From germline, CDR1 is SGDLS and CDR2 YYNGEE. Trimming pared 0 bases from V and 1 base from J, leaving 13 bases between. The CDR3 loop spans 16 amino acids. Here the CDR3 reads CASSVAGARGNTEAFF. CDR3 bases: TGTGCCAGCAGCGTAGCAGGGGCAAGGGGGAACACTGAAGCTTTCTTT.

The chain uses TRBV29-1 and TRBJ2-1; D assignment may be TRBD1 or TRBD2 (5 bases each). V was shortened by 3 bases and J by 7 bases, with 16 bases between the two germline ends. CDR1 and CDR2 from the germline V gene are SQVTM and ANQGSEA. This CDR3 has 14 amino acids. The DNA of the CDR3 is TGCAGCGTTGAGATCTGGGACGAAGGTAATGAGCAGTTCTTC. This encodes CSVEIWDEGNEQFF.

CDR3 loop: CASSHRWGEQYF. CDR3 DNA: TGTGCCAGCAGCCATAGATGGGGTGAGCAGTACTTC. The chain uses TRBV14 and TRBJ2-7; D not resolved. V lost 3 bases, J lost 7 bases, and 10 bases lay in between. The germline V gene has CDR1 SGHDN and CDR2 FVKESK. The CDR3 has 12 residues. Drawing the rest from reference TRBV14 and TRBJ2-7, the complete variable domain is EAGVTQFPSHSVIEKGQTVTLRCDPISGHDNLYWYRRVMGKEIKFLLHFVKESKQDESGMPNNRFLAERTGGTYSTLKVQPAELEDSGVYFCASSHRWGEQYFGPGTRLTVT.

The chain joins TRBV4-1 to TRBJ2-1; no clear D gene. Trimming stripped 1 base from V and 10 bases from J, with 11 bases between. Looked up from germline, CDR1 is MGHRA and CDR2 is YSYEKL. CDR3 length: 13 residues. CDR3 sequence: CASSQVGRAEQFF. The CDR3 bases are TGCGCCAGCAGCCAAGTTGGCCGAGCGGAGCAGTTCTTC.

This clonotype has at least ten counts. Here the CDR3 reads CASSWDRTYEQYF. Here the CDR3 DNA reads TGTGCCAGCAGTTGGGACAGGACCTACGAGCAGTACTTC. The gene calls are TRBV6-2 or TRBV6-3 and TRBJ2-7, with 8 nucleotides matching TRBD1. The germline V gene has CDR1 MNHEY and CDR2 SVGEGT. V dropped 4 bases and J dropped 2; count of bases not matched to a gene: 1. The CDR3 extends over 13 amino acids.

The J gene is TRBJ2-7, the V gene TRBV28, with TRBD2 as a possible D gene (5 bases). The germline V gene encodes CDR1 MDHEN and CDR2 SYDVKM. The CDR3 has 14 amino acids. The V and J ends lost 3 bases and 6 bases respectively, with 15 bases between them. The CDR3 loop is CASSFPNEGGEQYF. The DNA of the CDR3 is TGTGCCAGCAGTTTCCCAAACGAGGGTGGCGAGCAGTACTTC.

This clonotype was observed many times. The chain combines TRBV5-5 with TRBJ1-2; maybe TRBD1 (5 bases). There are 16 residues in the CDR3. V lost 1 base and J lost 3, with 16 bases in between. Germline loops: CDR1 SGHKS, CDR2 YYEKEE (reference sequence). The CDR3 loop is CASSLSAGRVDYGYTF. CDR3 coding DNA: TGTGCCAGCAGCTTGTCTGCCGGCAGGGTGGACTATGGCTACACCTTC.

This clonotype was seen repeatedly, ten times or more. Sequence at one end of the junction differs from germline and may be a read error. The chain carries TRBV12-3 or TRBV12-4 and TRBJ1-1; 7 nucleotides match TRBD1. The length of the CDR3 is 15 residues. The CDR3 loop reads CASSLSRGVNTEAFF. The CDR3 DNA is TGCGCCAGCAGCTTATCCAGGGGGGTAAACACTGAAGCTTTCTTT.

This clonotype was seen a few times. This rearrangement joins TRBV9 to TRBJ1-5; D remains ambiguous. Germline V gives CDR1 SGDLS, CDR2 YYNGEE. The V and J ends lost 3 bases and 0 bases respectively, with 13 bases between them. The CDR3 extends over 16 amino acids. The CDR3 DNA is TGTGCCAGCAGCGACGCGGAGGTTAATAGCAATCAGCCCCAGCATTTT. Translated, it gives CASSDAEVNSNQPQHF.

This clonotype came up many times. Here the CDR3 reads CASSIDPTAAVNQPQHF. For the CDR3, the DNA is TGTGCCAGTAGTATAGATCCGACGGCGGCAGTAAATCAGCCCCAGCATTTT. J is TRBJ1-5 and V is TRBV19, with unresolved D. Per germline, CDR1 LNHDA and CDR2 SQIVND (reference sequence). Trimming removed 0 bases at V and 4 bases at J, with 16 bases between. The CDR3 covers 17 residues.

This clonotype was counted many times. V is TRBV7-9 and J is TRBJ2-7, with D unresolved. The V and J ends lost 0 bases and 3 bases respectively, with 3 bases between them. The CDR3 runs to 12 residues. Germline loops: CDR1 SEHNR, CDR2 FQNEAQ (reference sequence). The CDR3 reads CASSLADYEQYF. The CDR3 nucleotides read TGTGCCAGCAGCTTAGCAGACTACGAGCAGTACTTC.

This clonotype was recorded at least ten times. The CDR3 here is CASSVGTGGDTQYF. The CDR3 DNA sequence: TGTGCCAGCAGCGTAGGGACAGGAGGAGATACGCAGTATTTT. V usage is TRBV7-9 and J usage is TRBJ2-3; 8 bases align to TRBD1. Germline CDR1 SEHNR, CDR2 FQNEAQ (reference sequence). Germline trimming cut 5 bases from V and 5 bases from J; bases unmatched to any gene: 6. The CDR3 covers 14 residues.

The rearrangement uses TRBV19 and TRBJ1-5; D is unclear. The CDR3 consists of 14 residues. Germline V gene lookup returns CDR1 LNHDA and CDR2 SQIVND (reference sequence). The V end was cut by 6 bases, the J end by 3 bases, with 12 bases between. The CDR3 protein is CASSLEFYNQPQHF. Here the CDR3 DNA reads TGTGCCAGTAGCCTAGAGTTTTACAATCAGCCCCAGCATTTT.

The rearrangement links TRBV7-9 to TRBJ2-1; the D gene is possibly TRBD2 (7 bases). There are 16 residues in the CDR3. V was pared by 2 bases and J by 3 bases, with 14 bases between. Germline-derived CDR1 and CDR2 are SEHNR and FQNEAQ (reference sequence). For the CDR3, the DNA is TGTGCCAGCAGCTTAAGGGGGGGGTCGGTCTACAATGAGCAGTTCTTC. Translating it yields CASSLRGGSVYNEQFF.

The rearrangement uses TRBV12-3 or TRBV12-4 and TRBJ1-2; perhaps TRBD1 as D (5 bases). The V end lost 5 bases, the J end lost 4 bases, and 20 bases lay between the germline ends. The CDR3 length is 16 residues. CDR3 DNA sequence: TGTGCCAGCAGTCCCAGCTATGGGGGGATGTCCTATGGCTACACCTTC. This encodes CASSPSYGGMSYGYTF.

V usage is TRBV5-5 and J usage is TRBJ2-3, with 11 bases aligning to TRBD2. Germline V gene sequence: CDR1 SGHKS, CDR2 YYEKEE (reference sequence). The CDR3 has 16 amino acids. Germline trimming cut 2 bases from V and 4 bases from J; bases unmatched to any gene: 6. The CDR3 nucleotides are TGTGCCAGCAGCTTTTATAGCGGGGGGGCCGCAGATACGCAGTATTTT. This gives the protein CASSFYSGGAADTQYF.

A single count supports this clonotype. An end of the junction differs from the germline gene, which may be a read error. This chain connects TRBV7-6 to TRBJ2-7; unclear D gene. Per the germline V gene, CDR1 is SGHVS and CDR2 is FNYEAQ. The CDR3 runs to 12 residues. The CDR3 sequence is CTSSLESYEQYF. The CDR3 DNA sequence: TGTACCAGCAGCTTAGAATCCTACGAGCAGTACTTC.